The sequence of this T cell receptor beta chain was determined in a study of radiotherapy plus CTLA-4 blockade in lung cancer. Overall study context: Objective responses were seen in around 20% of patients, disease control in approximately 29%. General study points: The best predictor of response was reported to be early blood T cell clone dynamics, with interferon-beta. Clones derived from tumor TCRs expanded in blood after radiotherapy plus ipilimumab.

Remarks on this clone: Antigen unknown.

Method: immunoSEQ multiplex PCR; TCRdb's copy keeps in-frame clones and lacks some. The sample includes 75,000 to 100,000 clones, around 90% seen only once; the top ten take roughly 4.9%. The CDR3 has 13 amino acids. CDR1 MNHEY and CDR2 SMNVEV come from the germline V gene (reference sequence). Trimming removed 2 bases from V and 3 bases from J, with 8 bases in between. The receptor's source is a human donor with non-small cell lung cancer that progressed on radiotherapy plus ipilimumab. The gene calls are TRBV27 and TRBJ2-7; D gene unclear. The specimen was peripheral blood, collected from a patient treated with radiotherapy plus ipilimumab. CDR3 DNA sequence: TGTGCCAGCAGTTTAATGGGTGGCTACGAGCAGTACTTC. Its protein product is CASSLMGGYEQYF.